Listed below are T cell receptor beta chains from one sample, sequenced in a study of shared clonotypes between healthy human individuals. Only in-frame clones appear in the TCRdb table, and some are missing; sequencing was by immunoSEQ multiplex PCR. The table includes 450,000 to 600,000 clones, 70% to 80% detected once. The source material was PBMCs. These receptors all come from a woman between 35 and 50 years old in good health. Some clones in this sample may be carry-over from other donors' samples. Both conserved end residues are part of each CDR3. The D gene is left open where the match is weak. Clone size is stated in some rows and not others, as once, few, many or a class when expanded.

CDR3 DNA: TGTGCCAGCTCACCACTAAGGACAGGGGGCTACGAGCAGTACTTC
CDR3 protein: CASSPLRTGGYEQYF
D gene: TRBD1
clone size: NA
V gene: TRBV18
J gene: TRBJ2-7

CDR3 DNA: TGTGCCAGCCTCCCAGGCGGGGTAAGCAATCAGCCCCAGCATTTT
CDR3 protein: CASLPGGVSNQPQHF
D gene: NA
clone size: NA
V gene: TRBV28
J gene: TRBJ1-5

CDR3 DNA: TGTGCCAGCTCACCGCGAGATGGAGAGACCCAGTACTTC
CDR3 protein: CASSPRDGETQYF
D gene: NA
clone size: once
V gene: TRBV18
J gene: TRBJ2-5

CDR3 DNA: TGTGCCAGCAGTGAATTAGCTAGCGGGATTACAAGAGCTGAGCAGTTCTTC
CDR3 protein: CASSELASGITRAEQFF
D gene: TRBD2
clone size: NA
V gene: TRBV6-1
J gene: TRBJ2-1

CDR3 DNA: TGTGCCAGCAGCTTACTACCGGGACAGGGGATAGGAGAGCAGTACTTC
CDR3 protein: CASSLLPGQGIGEQYF
D gene: TRBD1
clone size: NA
V gene: TRBV7-3
J gene: TRBJ2-7

CDR3 DNA: TGCGCCAGCAGCTTGGACGGGAGGGGAGGAGAGACCCAGTACTTC
CDR3 protein: CASSLDGRGGETQYF
D gene: TRBD2
clone size: NA
V gene: TRBV5-1
J gene: TRBJ2-5

CDR3 DNA: TGTGCCAGTAGTGCCCGGAACTCCTACGAGCAGTACTTC
CDR3 protein: CASSARNSYEQYF
D gene: NA
clone size: few
V gene: TRBV19
J gene: TRBJ2-7

CDR3 DNA: TGTGCCATCAGTGAAAATGTAGGGAACACTGAAGCTTTCTTT
CDR3 protein: CAISENVGNTEAFF
D gene: NA
clone size: many
V gene: TRBV10-3
J gene: TRBJ1-1

CDR3 DNA: TGTGCCAGCTCACCAGGACAGGGCGAAACCTACGAGCAGTACTTC
CDR3 protein: CASSPGQGETYEQYF
D gene: TRBD1
clone size: once
V gene: TRBV18
J gene: TRBJ2-7

CDR3 DNA: TGTGCCTGGAGTGGTGGGGCCGGGATTGGATCCCTCCACTTT
CDR3 protein: CAWSGGAGIGSLHF
D gene: NA
clone size: many
V gene: TRBV30
J gene: TRBJ1-6

CDR3 DNA: TGTGCCAGCAGTTTGTGGGGGGCGGGGGAGCAGTACTTC
CDR3 protein: CASSLWGAGEQYF
D gene: NA
clone size: NA
V gene: TRBV27
J gene: TRBJ2-7

CDR3 DNA: TGCGCCAGCAGCGGGCTAGCGGGAGCCAACGAGCAGTACTTC
CDR3 protein: CASSGLAGANEQYF
D gene: TRBD2
clone size: NA
V gene: TRBV5-1
J gene: TRBJ2-7

CDR3 DNA: TGTGCCAGCAGTGAATTTATGGGAGGGATTAATGAAAAACTGTTTTTT
CDR3 protein: CASSEFMGGINEKLFF
D gene: NA
clone size: NA
V gene: TRBV6-1
J gene: TRBJ1-4

CDR3 DNA: TGTGCCACCAGCAGAGATCTGGACAGGGTCGAGCAGTACTTC
CDR3 protein: CATSRDLDRVEQYF
D gene: TRBD1
clone size: NA
V gene: TRBV15
J gene: TRBJ2-7

CDR3 DNA: TGTGCCAGCTCCTCGGGGGCCTGGAATTCACCCCTCCACTTT
CDR3 protein: CASSSGAWNSPLHF
D gene: NA
clone size: NA
V gene: TRBV27
J gene: TRBJ1-6

CDR3 DNA: TGTGCCAGCAGTCAAGGACCCTACGAGCAGTACTTC
CDR3 protein: CASSQGPYEQYF
D gene: NA
clone size: NA
V gene: TRBV6-6
J gene: TRBJ2-7

CDR3 DNA: TGTGCCAGCAGCTTCCGACTAGCGGAACAAGAGACCCAGTACTTC
CDR3 protein: CASSFRLAEQETQYF
D gene: TRBD2
clone size: NA
V gene: TRBV5-4
J gene: TRBJ2-5

CDR3 DNA: TGTGCCAGCAGTTTGATTCACGGGGGCTCCTACGAGCAGTACTTC
CDR3 protein: CASSLIHGGSYEQYF
D gene: NA
clone size: NA
V gene: TRBV6-5
J gene: TRBJ2-7

CDR3 DNA: TGCGCCAGCAGCGAAAGCGGGAATATCGTGGACGAGCAGTACTTC
CDR3 protein: CASSESGNIVDEQYF
D gene: TRBD2
clone size: NA
V gene: TRBV5-1
J gene: TRBJ2-7

CDR3 DNA: TGTGCCAGCAGTTACTCGTCGACTAGCGGGAGGGAGACCCAGTACTTC
CDR3 protein: CASSYSSTSGRETQYF
D gene: TRBD2
clone size: NA
V gene: TRBV6-5
J gene: TRBJ2-5

CDR3 DNA: TGTGCCAGCAGTGAAGGGGGTAATCAGCCCCAGCATTTT
CDR3 protein: CASSEGGNQPQHF
D gene: NA
clone size: NA
V gene: TRBV2
J gene: TRBJ1-5

CDR3 DNA: TGCAGCGCCCGGGACAGTCCAGATACGCAGTATTTT
CDR3 protein: CSARDSPDTQYF
D gene: TRBD1
clone size: NA
V gene: TRBV29-1
J gene: TRBJ2-3

CDR3 DNA: TGTGCCAGCAGTTCGACAGGTGGAGAGACCCAGTACTTC
CDR3 protein: CASSSTGGETQYF
D gene: NA
clone size: NA
V gene: TRBV6-6
J gene: TRBJ2-5

CDR3 DNA: TGTGCCTGGAGTGTACGGAGGGGCACCGGGGAGCTGTTTTTT
CDR3 protein: CAWSVRRGTGELFF
D gene: NA
clone size: few
V gene: TRBV30
J gene: TRBJ2-2

CDR3 DNA: TGTGCCAGCAGCCCCGGGTATAAGGGCACAGATACGCAGTATTTT
CDR3 protein: CASSPGYKGTDTQYF
D gene: NA
clone size: NA
V gene: TRBV27
J gene: TRBJ2-3

CDR3 DNA: TGTGCCAGCAGTTTATCGGGGCTAGCCTCAGATACGCAGTATTTT
CDR3 protein: CASSLSGLASDTQYF
D gene: NA
clone size: NA
V gene: TRBV27
J gene: TRBJ2-3

CDR3 DNA: TGTGCCAGCAGCGTTGACGGGGCTGTTTACAATGAGCAGTTCTTC
CDR3 protein: CASSVDGAVYNEQFF
D gene: NA
clone size: NA
V gene: TRBV7-3
J gene: TRBJ2-1